This T cell receptor (beta chain) was obtained from a study of T cell responses to AZD1222 COVID-19 vaccine (TCRdb year 2021). Regarding the complete study: A total of over 230 trial participants underwent TCR sequencing, of whom around 210 had received two doses of AZD1222 and around 26 had received two doses of the MenACWY control vaccine. Trial participants were enrolled by age into 18-55, 56-69 and 70-plus year subgroups, with roughly 150, 30 and 60 TCR-sequenced participants respectively. Broad study findings and their caveats: Epitopes outside the regions mutated in the B.1.351 and B.1.1.7 variants were reportedly recognized by nearly half of the unique spike-specific TCRs. Because no samples from the day 14 peak response were available, repertoires could be characterized only after the peak T cell response. In the small 56-69-year group, the increase in depth fell short of significance, most likely because of low power. Conclusions about previously exposed vaccinees are limited, since just five or six AZD1222 recipients were seropositive for SARS-CoV-2 at baseline. Most participants were white British and females outnumbered males, and the authors suggested that clonal diversity may have been underestimated. After two AZD1222 doses, spike-specific TCR breadth and depth were significantly higher than at day 0 and than in MenACWY recipients. CD4 TCRs associated with the vaccine covered the entire spike protein, and the dominant responses were in regions 160-218 and 743-854.

In the case of this clone: Its antigen remains undetermined. Base qualities are not recorded, but no much larger clone differs from it by a single base.

This specimen's time point label, interpreted: about 28 days (+/-7) after the second vaccine dose. AZD1222 recipients given second doses at about 4 weeks or at about 12 weeks were pooled, since spike-specific TCR depth and breadth were not found to differ between the two schedules. The vaccinee samples were drawn from two UK trials, COV001 and COV002, one of which was a single-blind randomized controlled phase 2/3 trial testing AZD1222 (ChAdOx1 nCoV-19) in healthy adults. Trial participant PBMC samples were collected at day 0 and day 28 after the second dose for TCRbeta chain sequencing. CDR1 is given as MDHEN and CDR2 as SYDVKM, both from the germline V gene. The CDR3 starts with the cysteine, ends with the phenylalanine, and has 14 residues. Only the CDR3 part of the read is kept: 42 bases, read in frame from the first base. The junction shows trimming of 2 bases on V and 4 bases on J, plus 11 bases between the germline ends.

The CDR3 regions of human TCRbeta chains were subjected to immunosequencing. Per the original workflow: Repertoire TCRs were matched against a reference library of SARS-CoV-2-specific TCRs generated with the MIRA antigen-specificity platform. Breadth was defined as the fraction of unique TCRs that were SARS-CoV-2-associated, and depth was defined as the fraction of total T cells that were SARS-CoV-2-associated. Using the MIRA data, each spike-specific TCR was mapped to the spike region that the TCR reacts to and placed in a CD4 or CD8 class. Log10-transformed breadth and depth values were compared by one-way ANOVA with Sidak's multiple comparisons tests. TCRdb obtained this table from immuneACCESS and retained in-frame rearrangements with V and J assigned. These tables miss some clones; where compared with another copy, unresolved V genes account for less than half of the shortfall, and the remainder is unexplained. The V and J calls and clone size are taken from that table; D and trimming were inferred from the DNA. This sample lists 110,000 or so clones; more than 70% were detected once. Together, the top ten hold approximately 6.5% of the sample.

The input for sequencing was peripheral blood, taken 28 days after the second AZD1222 dose. The sequence is built from TRBV28 and TRBJ1-1; TRBD1 is perhaps the D gene, given 5 matching bases. This receptor was identified in an adult who received the AZD1222 COVID-19 vaccine. The nucleotide sequence reads TGTGCCAGCAGTTTACCGCCTACAGGCACTGAAGCTTTCTTT. It specifies CASSLPPTGTEAFF.